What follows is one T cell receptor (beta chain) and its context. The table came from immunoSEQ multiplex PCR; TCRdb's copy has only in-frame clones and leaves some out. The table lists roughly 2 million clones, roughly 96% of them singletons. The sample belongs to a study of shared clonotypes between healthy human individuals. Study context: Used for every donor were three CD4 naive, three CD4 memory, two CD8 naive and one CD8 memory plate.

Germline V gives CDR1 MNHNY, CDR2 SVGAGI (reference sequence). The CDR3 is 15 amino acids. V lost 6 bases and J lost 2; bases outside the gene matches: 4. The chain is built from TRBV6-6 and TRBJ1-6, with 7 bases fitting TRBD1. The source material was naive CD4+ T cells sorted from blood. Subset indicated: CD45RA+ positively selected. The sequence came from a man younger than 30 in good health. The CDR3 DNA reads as TGTGCCAGCAGGGAAGGACAGGCCTATAATTCACCCCTCCACTTT. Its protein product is CASREGQAYNSPLHF.